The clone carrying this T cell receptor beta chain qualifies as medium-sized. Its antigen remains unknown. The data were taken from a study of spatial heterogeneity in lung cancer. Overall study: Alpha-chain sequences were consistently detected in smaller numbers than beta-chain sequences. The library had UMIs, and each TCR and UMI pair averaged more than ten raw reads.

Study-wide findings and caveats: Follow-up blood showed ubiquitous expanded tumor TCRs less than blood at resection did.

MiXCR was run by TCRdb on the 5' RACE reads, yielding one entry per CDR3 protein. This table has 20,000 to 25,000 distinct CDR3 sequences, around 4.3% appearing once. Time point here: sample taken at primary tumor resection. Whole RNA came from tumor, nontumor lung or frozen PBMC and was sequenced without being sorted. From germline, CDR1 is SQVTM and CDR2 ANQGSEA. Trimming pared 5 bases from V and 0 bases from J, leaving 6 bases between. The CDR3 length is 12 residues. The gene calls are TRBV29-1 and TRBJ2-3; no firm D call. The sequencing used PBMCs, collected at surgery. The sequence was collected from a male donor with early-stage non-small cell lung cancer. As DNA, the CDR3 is TGCAGCGTTCGCCCTAGCACAGATACGCAGTATTTT. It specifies CSVRPSTDTQYF.